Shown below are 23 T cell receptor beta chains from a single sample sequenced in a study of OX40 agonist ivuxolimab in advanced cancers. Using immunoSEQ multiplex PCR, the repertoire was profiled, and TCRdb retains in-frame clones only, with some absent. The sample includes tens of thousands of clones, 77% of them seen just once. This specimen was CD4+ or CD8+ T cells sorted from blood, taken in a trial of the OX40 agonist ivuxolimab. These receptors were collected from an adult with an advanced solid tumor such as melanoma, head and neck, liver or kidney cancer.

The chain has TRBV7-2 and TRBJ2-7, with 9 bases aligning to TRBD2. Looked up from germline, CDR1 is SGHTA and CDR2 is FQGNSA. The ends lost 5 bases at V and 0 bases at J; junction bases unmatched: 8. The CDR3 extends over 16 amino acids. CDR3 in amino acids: CASSLGLAGISYEQYF. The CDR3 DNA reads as TGTGCCAGCAGCCTCGGGCTAGCGGGAATCTCCTACGAGCAGTACTTC. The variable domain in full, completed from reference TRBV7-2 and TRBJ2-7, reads GAGVSQSPSNKVTEKGKDVELRCDPISGHTALYWYRQSLGQGLEFLIYFQGNSAPDKSGLPSDRFSAERTGGSVSTLTIQRTQQEDSAVYLCASSLGLAGISYEQYFGPGTRLTVT.

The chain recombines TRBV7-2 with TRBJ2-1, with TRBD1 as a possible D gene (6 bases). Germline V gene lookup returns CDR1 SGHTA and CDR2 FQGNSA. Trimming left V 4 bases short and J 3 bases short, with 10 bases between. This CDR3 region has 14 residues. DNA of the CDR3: TGTGCCAGCAGCTACAGGGTTCTCTACAATGAGCAGTTCTTC. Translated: CASSYRVLYNEQFF.

The CDR3 coding sequence is TGTGCCAGCAGCTTCCTCTCTCGCGGGGGCGGGAATCAGCCCCAGCATTTT. It specifies CASSFLSRGGGNQPQHF. This chain joins TRBV27 and TRBJ1-5; a weak D match, TRBD1 (6 bases). The germline gives CDR1 MNHEY, CDR2 SMNVEV (reference sequence). The CDR3 contains 17 residues. Trimming stripped 6 bases from V and 4 bases from J, with 22 bases between.

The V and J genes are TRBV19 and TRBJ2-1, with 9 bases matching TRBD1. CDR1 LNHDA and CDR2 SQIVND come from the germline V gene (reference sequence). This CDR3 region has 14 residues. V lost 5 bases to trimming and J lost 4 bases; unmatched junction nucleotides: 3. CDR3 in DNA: TGTGCCAGTAGTCGCGGGACAGGGTACAATGAGCAGTTCTTC. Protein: CASSRGTGYNEQFF.

CDR3 nucleotide sequence: TGTGCCAGCAGCTCTAGCGGGAGCGCATACAATGAGCAGTTCTTC. Translated, it gives CASSSSGSAYNEQFF. The V and J genes are TRBV7-9 and TRBJ2-1; 10 positions agree with TRBD2. The CDR3 extends over 15 amino acids. Unmatched junction bases numbered 4, after V lost 4 bases and J lost 4 bases. CDR1 is SEHNR, CDR2 FQNEAQ, per germline (reference sequence).

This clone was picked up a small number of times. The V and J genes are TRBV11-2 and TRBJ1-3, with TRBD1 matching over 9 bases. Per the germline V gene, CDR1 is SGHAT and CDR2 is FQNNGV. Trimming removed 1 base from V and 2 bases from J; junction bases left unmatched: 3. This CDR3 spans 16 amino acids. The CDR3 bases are TGTGCCAGCAGCTTAGTGAGGACAGGGGCTGGAAACACCATATATTTT. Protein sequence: CASSLVRTGAGNTIYF.

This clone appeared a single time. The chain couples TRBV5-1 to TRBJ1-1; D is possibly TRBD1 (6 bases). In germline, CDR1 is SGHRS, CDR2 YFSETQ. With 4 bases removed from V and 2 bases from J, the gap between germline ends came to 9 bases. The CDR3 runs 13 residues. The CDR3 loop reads CASSVRGNTEAFF. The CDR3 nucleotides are TGCGCCAGCAGCGTCAGGGGAAACACTGAAGCTTTCTTT.

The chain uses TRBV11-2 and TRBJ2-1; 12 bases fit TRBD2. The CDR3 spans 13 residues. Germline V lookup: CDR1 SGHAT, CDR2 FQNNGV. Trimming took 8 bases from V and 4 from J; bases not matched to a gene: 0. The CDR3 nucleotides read TGTGCCAGCGGGACTAGCGGGTACAATGAGCAGTTCTTC. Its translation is CASGTSGYNEQFF.

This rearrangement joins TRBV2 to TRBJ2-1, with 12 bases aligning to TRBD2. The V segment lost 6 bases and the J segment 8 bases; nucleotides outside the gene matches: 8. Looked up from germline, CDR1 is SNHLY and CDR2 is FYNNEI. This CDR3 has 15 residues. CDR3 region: CASSGLAGRSDEQFF. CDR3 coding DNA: TGTGCCAGCAGCGGACTAGCGGGAAGAAGTGATGAGCAGTTCTTC.

The CDR3 loop reads CASSFDRVKYGYTF. The CDR3 DNA is TGCGCCAGCAGCTTCGACAGGGTTAAGTATGGCTACACCTTC. The chain combines TRBV5-1 with TRBJ1-2; 7 nucleotides align to TRBD1. Germline V CDR1 and CDR2: SGHRS, YFSETQ. The ends lost 2 bases at V and 5 bases at J; junction bases unmatched: 6. The CDR3 has 14 amino acids. Full variable domain (remainder filled in from reference TRBV5-1 and TRBJ1-2): KAGVTQTPRYLIKTRGQQVTLSCSPISGHRSVSWYQQTPGQGLQFLFEYFSETQRNKGNFPGRFSGRQFSNSRSEMNVSTLELGDSALYLCASSFDRVKYGYTFGSGTRLTVV.

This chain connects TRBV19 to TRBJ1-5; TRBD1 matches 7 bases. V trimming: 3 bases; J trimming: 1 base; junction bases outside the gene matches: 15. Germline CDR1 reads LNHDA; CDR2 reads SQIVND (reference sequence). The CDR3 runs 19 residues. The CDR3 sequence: CASSILWTQGRLSNQPQHF. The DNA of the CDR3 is TGTGCCAGTAGTATCTTATGGACACAGGGGAGGTTAAGCAATCAGCCCCAGCATTTT.

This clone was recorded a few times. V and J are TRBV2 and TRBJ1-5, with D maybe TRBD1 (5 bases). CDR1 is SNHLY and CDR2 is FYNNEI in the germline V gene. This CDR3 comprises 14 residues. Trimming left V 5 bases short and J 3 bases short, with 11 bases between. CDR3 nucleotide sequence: TGTGCCAGCAGTCGTCAGGGTCTCAATCAGCCCCAGCATTTT. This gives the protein CASSRQGLNQPQHF.

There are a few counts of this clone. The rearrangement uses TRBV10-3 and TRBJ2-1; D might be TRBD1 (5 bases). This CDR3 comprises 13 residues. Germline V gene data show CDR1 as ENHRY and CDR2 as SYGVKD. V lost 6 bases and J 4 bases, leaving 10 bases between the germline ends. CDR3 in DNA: TGTGCCATCAGCAGGGTGGGGTACAATGAGCAGTTCTTC. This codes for CAISRVGYNEQFF.

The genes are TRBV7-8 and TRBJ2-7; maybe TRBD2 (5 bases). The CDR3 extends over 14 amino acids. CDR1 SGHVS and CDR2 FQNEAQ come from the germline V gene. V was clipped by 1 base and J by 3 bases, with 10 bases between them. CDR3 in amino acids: CASSLGGNNYEQYF. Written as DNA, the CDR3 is TGTGCCAGCAGCTTAGGAGGGAACAACTACGAGCAGTACTTC.

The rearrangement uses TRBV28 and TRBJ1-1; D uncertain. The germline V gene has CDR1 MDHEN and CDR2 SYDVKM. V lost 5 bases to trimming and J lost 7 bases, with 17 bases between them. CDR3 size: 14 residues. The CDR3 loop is CASSPTLGFSEAFF. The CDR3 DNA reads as TGTGCCAGCAGTCCGACGCTGGGATTTAGTGAAGCTTTCTTT. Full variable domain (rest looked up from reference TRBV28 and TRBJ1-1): DVKVTQSSRYLVKRTGEKVFLECVQDMDHENMFWYRQDPGLGLRLIYFSYDVKMKEKGDIPEGYSVSREKKERFSLILESASTNQTSMYLCASSPTLGFSEAFFGQGTRLTVV.

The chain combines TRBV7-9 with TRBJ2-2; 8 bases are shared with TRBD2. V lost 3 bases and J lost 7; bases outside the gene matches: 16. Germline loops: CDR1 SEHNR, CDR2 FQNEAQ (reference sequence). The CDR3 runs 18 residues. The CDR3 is CASSFQATTGGFGGELFF. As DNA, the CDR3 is TGTGCCAGCAGCTTCCAGGCAACGACGGGGGGGTTCGGCGGGGAGCTGTTTTTT.

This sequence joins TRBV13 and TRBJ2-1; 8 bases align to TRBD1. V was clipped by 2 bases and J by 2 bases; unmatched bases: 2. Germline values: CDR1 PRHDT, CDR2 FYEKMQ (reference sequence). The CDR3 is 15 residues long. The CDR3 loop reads CASSLNRGTYNEQFF. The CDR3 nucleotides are TGTGCCAGCAGCTTAAACAGGGGGACCTACAATGAGCAGTTCTTC.

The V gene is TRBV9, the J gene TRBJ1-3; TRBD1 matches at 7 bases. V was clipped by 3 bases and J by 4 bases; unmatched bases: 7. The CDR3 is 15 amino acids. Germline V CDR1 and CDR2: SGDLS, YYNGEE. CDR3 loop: CASSALTGMGNTIYF. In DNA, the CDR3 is TGTGCCAGCAGCGCCTTGACAGGGATGGGAAACACCATATATTTT.

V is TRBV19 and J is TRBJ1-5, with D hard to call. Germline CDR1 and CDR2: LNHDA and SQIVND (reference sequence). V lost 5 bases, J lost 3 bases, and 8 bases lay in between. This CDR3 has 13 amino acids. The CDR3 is CASSDRYNQPQHF. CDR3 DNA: TGTGCCAGTAGTGACCGTTACAATCAGCCCCAGCATTTT.

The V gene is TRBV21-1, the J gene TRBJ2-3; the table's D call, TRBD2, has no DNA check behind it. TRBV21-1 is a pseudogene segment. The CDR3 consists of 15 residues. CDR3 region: CASNPGSGSPDTQYF. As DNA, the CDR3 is TGTGCCAGCAACCCTGGGAGCGGGAGCCCAGATACGCAGTATTTT.

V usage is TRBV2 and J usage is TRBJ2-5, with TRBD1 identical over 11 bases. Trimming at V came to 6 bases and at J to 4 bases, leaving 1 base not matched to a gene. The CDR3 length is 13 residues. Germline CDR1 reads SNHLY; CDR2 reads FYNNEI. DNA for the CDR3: TGTGCCAGCAGGGGGACAGGGGGAGAGACCCAGTACTTC. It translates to CASRGTGGETQYF.

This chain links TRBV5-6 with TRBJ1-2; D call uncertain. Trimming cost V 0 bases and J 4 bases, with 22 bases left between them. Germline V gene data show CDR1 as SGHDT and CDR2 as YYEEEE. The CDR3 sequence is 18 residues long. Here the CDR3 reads CASSLVPGARKKGYGYTF. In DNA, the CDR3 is TGTGCCAGCAGCTTGGTACCAGGTGCCCGTAAAAAGGGCTATGGCTACACCTTC. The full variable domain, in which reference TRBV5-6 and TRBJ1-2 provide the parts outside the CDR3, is DAGVTQSPTHLIKTRGQQVTLRCSPKSGHDTVSWYQQALGQGPQFIFQYYEEEERQRGNFPDRFSGHQFPNYSSELNVNALLLGDSALYLCASSLVPGARKKGYGYTFGSGTRLTVV.

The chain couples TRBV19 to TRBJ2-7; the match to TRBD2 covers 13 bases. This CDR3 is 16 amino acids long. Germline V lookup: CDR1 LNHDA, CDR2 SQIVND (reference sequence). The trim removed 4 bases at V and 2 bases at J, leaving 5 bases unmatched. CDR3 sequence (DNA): TGTGCCAGTAGTAAAGAAGGGACTAGCGGGGCCTACGAGCAGTACTTC. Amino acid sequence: CASSKEGTSGAYEQYF.